The T cell receptor beta chain described here comes from a study of blood T cells in healthy people across ages. Overall study results and limits: Naive and antigen-experienced cells were not separated, limiting conclusive comparison.

Researchers collected around 10 milliliters of peripheral blood from every single donor. Sample-barcoded 5' priming and a J-beta primer mix drove a second PCR of 7 to 11 cycles. Each TCR beta cDNA got a 12-nucleotide random molecular identifier. Via MiXCR, TCRdb re-called the 5' RACE reads, giving one row per CDR3 protein. The table has some 790,000 distinct CDR3 sequences, less than 35% seen once. Germline CDR1 and CDR2: SEHNR and FQNEAQ (reference sequence). V lost 5 bases to trimming and J lost 2 bases; unmatched junction nucleotides: 6. CDR3 length equals 16 residues. This clonotype came up many times. The target antigen is unknown.

This chain connects TRBV7-9 to TRBJ2-7, with 13 bases matching TRBD2. The source material was blood. This clonotype originated in a woman of 80 years or more in good health. The CDR3 sequence: CASSRTSGGTTYEQYF. The CDR3 nucleotides are TGTGCCAGCAGCCGGACTAGCGGGGGAACCACCTACGAGCAGTACTTC.